The present T cell receptor beta chain was sequenced within a study of CD8+CD57+ T cells in acquired aplastic anemia. In the study overall: Sorted CD4+ and CD8+ cell DNA averaged approximately 3.4 ug.

Patients picked for sequencing had shown CD8+CD57+ cell expansion detected by flow cytometry. TCR beta VDJ and CDR3 profiling used genomic DNA as template. TCRdb re-derived calls from the reads in MiXCR, one entry per CDR3 protein. Of roughly 220,000 distinct CDR3 sequences listed, 65% were seen once; the top ten hold around 50%. Comment on this clonotype: Antigen unknown.

Regarding the study as a whole: Almost 30 shared CD8+ CDR3s appeared highly expressed within patients' immunodominant clones. CD8+ Simpson's diversity showed no significant patient-control difference.

The sequencing sample was made of sorted CD4+, CD8+, or CD8+CD57+ T cells (not recorded which) from PBMCs. The source of this sequence is a human donor with aplastic anemia.

The CDR3: CASSETPGLQRTEAFF. The CDR3 nucleotides read TGCGCCAGCAGTGAGACCCCGGGACTCCAGAGAACTGAAGCTTTCTTT. The chain employs TRBV10-1 and TRBJ1-1; D possibly corresponds to TRBD1 (5 bases). Germline CDR1 and CDR2: WNHNN and SYGVQD (reference sequence). Between the trimmed V and J ends, which lost 2 bases and 5 bases, there was a span of 18 bases. This CDR3 comprises 16 residues.